The 10 T cell receptor beta chains presented below share a single source sample, sequenced in a study of cytomegalovirus exposure and HLA in healthy donors. Both 60 Vbeta primers and 13 Jbeta primers went into the PCR. Profiled with immunoSEQ multiplex PCR; TCRdb holds only in-frame clones, not every one. The sample includes more than 100,000 clones, roughly 65% of them seen just once. The sequenced sample consisted of PBMCs. Receptors were obtained from a man aged 35-49 years in good health and CMV-seropositive.

J is TRBJ2-5 and V is TRBV5-1; TRBD2 aligns across 7 bases. Germline CDR1 and CDR2: SGHRS and YFSETQ. This CDR3 has 14 amino acids. Trimming cost V 7 bases and J 5 bases; bases outside gene matches: 11. CDR3 sequence reads: CASGLEPAYETQYF. The CDR3, as DNA: TGCGCCAGCGGACTAGAACCGGCATACGAGACCCAGTACTTC.

The chain recombines TRBV28 with TRBJ1-5, with D tentatively TRBD1 (6 bases). Germline values: CDR1 MDHEN, CDR2 SYDVKM. V was cut by 2 bases and J by 6 bases, with 11 bases left in between. The CDR3 is made up of 14 amino acids. The CDR3 sequence: CASSLRTGTQPQHF. The CDR3 DNA reads TGTGCCAGCAGTTTACGAACAGGGACTCAGCCCCAGCATTTT.

V usage is TRBV7-8 and J usage is TRBJ1-1, with D maybe TRBD1 (6 bases). V was shortened by 5 bases and J by 0 bases, with 16 bases between the two germline ends. Germline CDR1 SGHVS, CDR2 FQNEAQ. This CDR3 is built from 16 residues. CDR3: CASSQTRGEVNTEAFF. CDR3 sequence (DNA): TGTGCCAGCAGCCAGACCAGGGGCGAGGTGAACACTGAAGCTTTCTTT.

The CDR3 loop reads CASSRDRGAQPQHF. Written as DNA, the CDR3 is TGTGCCAGCAGCCGGGACAGGGGAGCTCAGCCCCAGCATTTT. The chain joins TRBV11-2 to TRBJ1-5; TRBD1 matches 10 bases. Germline V gene sequence: CDR1 SGHAT, CDR2 FQNNGV. V trimming: 5 bases; J trimming: 6 bases; junction bases outside the gene matches: 4. There are 14 residues in the CDR3.

V is TRBV11-1 and J is TRBJ2-7; possible D gene TRBD2, 5 bases. V was pared by 1 base and J by 8 bases, with 9 bases between. This CDR3 has 12 amino acids. In germline, CDR1 is SGHAT, CDR2 FQDESV (reference sequence). The CDR3 spells CASSLDETKQYF. The DNA for the CDR3 is TGTGCCAGCAGCTTAGACGAGACTAAGCAGTACTTC.

V and J are TRBV13 and TRBJ2-7; 10 bases map to TRBD2. With V trimmed by 5 bases and J by 2 bases, 6 bases remained unmatched. The germline gives CDR1 PRHDT, CDR2 FYEKMQ (reference sequence). CDR3 size: 15 residues. The CDR3 region has the DNA TGTGCCAGCAGCGCCCAAAGCGGGGGGGCCTACGAGCAGTACTTC. This encodes CASSAQSGGAYEQYF.

The chain uses TRBV2 and TRBJ1-5; no firm D call. The V gene's germline CDR1 is SNHLY and CDR2 FYNNEI. This CDR3 has 14 residues. Deletions cut 6 bases from V and 2 bases from J, with 11 bases between. CDR3 sequence reads: CASRGDIGNQPQHF. In nucleotides, the CDR3 is TGTGCCAGCAGAGGAGATATCGGCAATCAGCCCCAGCATTTT.

This chain uses TRBV7-9 with TRBJ1-5; TRBD1 aligns across 7 bases. Trimming took 5 bases from V and 5 from J; bases not matched to a gene: 9. This CDR3 region has 15 residues. Per the germline V gene, CDR1 is SEHNR and CDR2 is FQNEAQ (reference sequence). The CDR3: CASSPGGQLDQPQHF. The DNA of the CDR3 is TGTGCCAGCAGCCCAGGGGGACAATTGGATCAGCCCCAGCATTTT.

The rearrangement joins TRBV28 to TRBJ2-1; TRBD2 might be the D (5 bases). V was cut by 11 bases and J by 3 bases, with 11 bases left in between. The CDR3 extends over 12 amino acids. CDR1 is MDHEN and CDR2 is SYDVKM in the germline V gene. The CDR3 DNA reads as TGTGCCTCACAGAGGGTCTACAATGAGCAGTTCTTC. Protein sequence: CASQRVYNEQFF.

The genes are TRBV7-8 and TRBJ2-1; TRBD2 aligns across 13 bases. CDR1 and CDR2 from the germline V gene are SGHVS and FQNEAQ. Unmatched junction bases numbered 6, after V lost 2 bases and J lost 8 bases. The CDR3 consists of 16 residues. CDR3 sequence (DNA): TGTGCCAGCAGCTTAACTAGCGGGAGGGCACGCGATGAGCAGTTCTTC. Amino acids: CASSLTSGRARDEQFF.